This note documents a single T cell receptor beta chain sequence. Germline V gene data show CDR1 as SGHRS and CDR2 as YFSETQ. The junction had 2 bases not matched to a gene; V was cut back by 0 bases and J by 5 bases. This CDR3 is 14 amino acids long. This sample was included in a study of technical replicates of blood from a handful of donors. Some clones are missing from TCRdb's copy, which holds only in-frame ones; the method was immunoSEQ multiplex PCR. The data show approximately 70,000 clones, with around 91% seen just once and 0.37% held by the top ten. The clonotype comes from a human donor in good health. Some clones in this sample may be carry-over from other donors' samples. The specimen was T cells isolated from PBMCs. The chain combines TRBV5-1 with TRBJ2-1; 7 bases match TRBD2. The CDR3 loop is CASSLEGLHNEQFF. DNA for the CDR3: TGCGCCAGCAGCTTGGAGGGACTACACAATGAGCAGTTCTTC.